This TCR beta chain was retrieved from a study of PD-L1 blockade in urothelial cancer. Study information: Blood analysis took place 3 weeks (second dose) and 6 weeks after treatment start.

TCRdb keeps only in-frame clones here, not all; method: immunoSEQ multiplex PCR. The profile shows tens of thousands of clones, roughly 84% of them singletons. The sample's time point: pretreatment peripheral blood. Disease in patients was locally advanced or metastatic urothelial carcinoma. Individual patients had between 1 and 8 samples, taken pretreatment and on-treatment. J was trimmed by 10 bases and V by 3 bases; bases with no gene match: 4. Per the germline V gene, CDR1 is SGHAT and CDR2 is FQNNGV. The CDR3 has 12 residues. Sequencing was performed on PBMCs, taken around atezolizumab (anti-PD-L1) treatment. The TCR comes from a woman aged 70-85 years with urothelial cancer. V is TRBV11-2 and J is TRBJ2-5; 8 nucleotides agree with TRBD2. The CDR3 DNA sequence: TGTGCCAGCAGCTTCAACGGGAGGGGCCAGTACTTC. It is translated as CASSFNGRGQYF.